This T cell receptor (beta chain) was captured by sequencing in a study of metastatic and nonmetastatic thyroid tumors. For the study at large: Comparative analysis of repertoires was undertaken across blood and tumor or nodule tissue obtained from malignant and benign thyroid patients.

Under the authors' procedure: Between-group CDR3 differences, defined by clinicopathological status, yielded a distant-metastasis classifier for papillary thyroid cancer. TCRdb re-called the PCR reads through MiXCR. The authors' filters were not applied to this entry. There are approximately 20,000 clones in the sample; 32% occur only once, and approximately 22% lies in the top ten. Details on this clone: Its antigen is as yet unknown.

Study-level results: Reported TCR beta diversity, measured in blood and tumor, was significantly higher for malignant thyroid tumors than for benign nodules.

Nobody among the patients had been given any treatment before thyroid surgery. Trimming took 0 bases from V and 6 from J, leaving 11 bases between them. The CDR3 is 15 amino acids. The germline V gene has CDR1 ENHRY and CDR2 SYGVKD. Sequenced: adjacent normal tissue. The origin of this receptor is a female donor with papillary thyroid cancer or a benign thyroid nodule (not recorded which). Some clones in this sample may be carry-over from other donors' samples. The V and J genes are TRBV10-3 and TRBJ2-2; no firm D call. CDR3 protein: CAISESDNGAGELFF. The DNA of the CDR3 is TGTGCCATCAGTGAGTCAGACAACGGCGCCGGGGAGCTGTTTTTT.